This T cell receptor beta chain was recovered during a study of identical twins. Broader study findings: Excess twin sharing in beta out-of-frame sequences was weaker.

Germline V lookup: CDR1 SGHRS, CDR2 YFSETQ. The CDR3 length is 16 residues. V shed 5 bases, J shed 4 bases, and the junction held 11 bases outside the gene matches. On this clonotype: No antigen is known for it.

TCRdb passed the 5' RACE reads through MiXCR, listing each CDR3 protein once. Of approximately 490,000 distinct CDR3 sequences in the sample, 20% to 25% were seen once. The sample was also reused in another study, on yellow fever vaccine responses in identical twins.

The chain has TRBV5-1 and TRBJ2-1, with 8 bases matching TRBD1. The sample comprised CD4+ T cells sorted from blood. The sequence derives from a woman between 18 and 29 years old in good health. CDR3 coding DNA: TGCGCCAGCAGTTCCGAACAGGGGGTTCAGTACAATGAGCAGTTCTTC. This translates into CASSSEQGVQYNEQFF.